Sequencing of this TCR beta chain was carried out in a study of OX40 agonist ivuxolimab in advanced cancers. Across the study: Across the patients, intravenous ivuxolimab was delivered every 2 weeks at 0.01 to 10 mg/kg. Those enrolled were about 80% male, with a mean age of 60 years and ages from roughly 20 to 85. Study findings and constraints: The specificity for antigen of the expanded peripheral T cells was not determined.

Generated by immunoSEQ multiplex PCR, the TCRdb table keeps only in-frame clones and is missing some. The table shows around 38,000 clones, with roughly 90% occurring only once. This clone was observed once. What it binds is unknown. The sequence came from an adult with an advanced solid tumor such as melanoma, head and neck, liver or kidney cancer. The specimen was CD4+ or CD8+ T cells sorted from blood, collected in a trial of the OX40 agonist ivuxolimab.

Written as DNA, the CDR3 is TGTGCCATCAGTGACCCGACGCGTTACAATGAGCAGTTCTTC. Amino acids: CAISDPTRYNEQFF. This sequence joins TRBV10-3 and TRBJ2-1; D is unresolved. Germline CDR1 and CDR2: ENHRY and SYGVKD. The CDR3 is made up of 14 amino acids. V was cut by 3 bases and J by 4 bases, with 10 bases left in between.